The entry that follows covers one TCR beta chain sequence. This sample was included in a study of blood T cell repertoires in COVID-19. Study-wide context: Whether acute or convalescent, the COVID-19 samples came from the United States, Italy and Spain.

The CDR3 covers 14 residues. The V gene's germline CDR1 is MNHEY and CDR2 SVGAGI. V was pared by 4 bases and J by 2 bases, with 2 bases of the junction left unmatched. In the original analysis: Reference gene primer amplification in the assay estimated nucleated cell counts. The method was immunoSEQ multiplex PCR; TCRdb's version includes in-frame clones alone and lacks a portion of them. D and trimming come from the DNA, and the V and J calls and clone size come from that table. The profile shows approximately 220,000 clones, 84% of them singletons. The receptor's source is a woman in her sixties or seventies who had recovered from COVID-19. The sequenced material came from peripheral blood. V and J are TRBV6-5 and TRBJ2-7, with TRBD1 matching over 10 bases. Written as DNA, the CDR3 is TGTGCCAGCAGTTTCGGGACAGGGGCCTACGAGCAGTACTTC. Its protein product is CASSFGTGAYEQYF.